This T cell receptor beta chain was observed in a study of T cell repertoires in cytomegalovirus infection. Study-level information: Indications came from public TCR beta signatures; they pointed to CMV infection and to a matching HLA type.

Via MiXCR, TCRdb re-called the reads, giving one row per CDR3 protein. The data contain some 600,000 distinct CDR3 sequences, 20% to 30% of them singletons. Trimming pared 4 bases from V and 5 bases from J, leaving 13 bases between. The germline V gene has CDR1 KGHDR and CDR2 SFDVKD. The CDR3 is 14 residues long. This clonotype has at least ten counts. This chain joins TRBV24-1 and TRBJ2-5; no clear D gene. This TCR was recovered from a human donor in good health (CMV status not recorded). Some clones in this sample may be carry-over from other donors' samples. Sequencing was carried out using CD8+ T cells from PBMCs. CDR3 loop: CATSEPLDLETQYF. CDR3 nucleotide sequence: TGTGCCACCAGTGAACCCTTGGATTTGGAGACCCAGTACTTC.